The 26 T cell receptor beta chains below all came from one sample that was sequenced in a study of technical replicates of blood from a handful of donors. Sequenced by immunoSEQ multiplex PCR; TCRdb stores in-frame clones only, minus some. The sample shows about 72,000 clones, roughly 90% of them seen only once. Sequences were obtained from T cells isolated from PBMCs. The receptor set was obtained from a human donor in good health.

The count of this clone is one. The chain recombines TRBV5-1 with TRBJ1-4; 9 positions match TRBD1. V lost 5 bases to trimming and J lost 4 bases; unmatched junction nucleotides: 3. Germline loops: CDR1 SGHRS, CDR2 YFSETQ. The CDR3 has 14 amino acids. CDR3 sequence (DNA): TGCGCCAGCAGTTCGGGACAGGGTAATGAAAAACTGTTTTTT. It codes for CASSSGQGNEKLFF.

This rearrangement joins TRBV11-2 to TRBJ1-2; 9 nucleotides match TRBD1. Losses at the gene ends were 5 bases for V and 8 bases for J; bases not matched to a gene: 12. Germline V CDR1 and CDR2: SGHAT, FQNNGV. The CDR3 has 15 amino acids. The DNA of the CDR3 is TGTGCCAGCAGCGATTCCCGTACAGGGGGCAAAGGCTACACCTTC. This sequence encodes CASSDSRTGGKGYTF.

This clone has a handful of counts. The chain links TRBV28 to TRBJ1-4; TRBD1 might be the D (6 bases). Germline V gene sequence: CDR1 MDHEN, CDR2 SYDVKM. Trimming removed 7 bases from V and 8 bases from J, with 14 bases in between. The CDR3 covers 13 residues. The CDR3 loop reads CASTGGAGEKLFF. CDR3 DNA: TGTGCCAGCACGGGGGGGGCAGGCGAAAAACTGTTTTTT.

V and J are TRBV27 and TRBJ2-7; TRBD2 is a possible D gene (6 bases). Trimming cost V 3 bases and J 0 bases, with 9 bases left between them. CDR1 is MNHEY and CDR2 is SMNVEV in the germline V gene (reference sequence). The CDR3 covers 14 residues. The CDR3 coding sequence is TGTGCCAGCAGTTTTTGGGGGGACTCCTACGAGCAGTACTTC. It specifies CASSFWGDSYEQYF.

J is TRBJ2-7 and V is TRBV6-6; TRBD1 agrees at 7 bases. CDR3 length: 14 amino acids. Looked up from germline, CDR1 is MNHNY and CDR2 is SVGAGI (reference sequence). The V segment lost 5 bases and the J segment 2 bases; nucleotides outside the gene matches: 6. The CDR3 is CASSLTGVTYEQYF. Here the CDR3 DNA reads TGTGCCAGCAGTCTAACAGGGGTTACCTACGAGCAGTACTTC.

This clone appeared a few times. The V gene is TRBV28, the J gene TRBJ1-5; D is ambiguous. The CDR3 sequence is 12 residues long. Germline CDR1 reads MDHEN; CDR2 reads SYDVKM. Trimming stripped 9 bases from V and 2 bases from J, with 8 bases between. As DNA, the CDR3 is TGTGCCAGTACTCAGGGCAATCAGCCCCAGCATTTT. Translated: CASTQGNQPQHF.

V usage is TRBV7-8 and J usage is TRBJ1-1, with D unresolved. Per germline, CDR1 SGHVS and CDR2 FQNEAQ. The CDR3 covers 13 residues. V lost 1 base, J lost 3 bases, and 6 bases lay in between. Written as DNA, the CDR3 is TGTGCCAGCAGCTTAGTTTCGGACACTGAAGCTTTCTTT. This translates into CASSLVSDTEAFF.

The chain is built from TRBV6-5 and TRBJ2-2; D possibly corresponds to TRBD2 (5 bases). V was pared by 2 bases and J by 6 bases, with 10 bases between. The CDR3 length is 14 residues. Germline CDR1 is MNHEY and CDR2 is SVGAGI. In nucleotides, the CDR3 is TGTGCCAGCAGTTACAAAGAGGGCCCCGGGGAGCTGTTTTTT. This encodes CASSYKEGPGELFF.

The genes are TRBV9 and TRBJ2-7, with 10 bases lining up with TRBD2. The V gene end was trimmed by 0 bases and the J gene end by 3 bases; junction bases not matched to a gene: 3. The CDR3 contains 15 residues. The germline V gene encodes CDR1 SGDLS and CDR2 YYNGEE. For the CDR3, the DNA is TGTGCCAGCAGCGTAGGGCTAGCGGGGGACTACGAGCAGTACTTC. Translation: CASSVGLAGDYEQYF.

The CDR3 DNA sequence: TGTGCCAGCAGCTTCGGGATTAGCTCCTACAATGAGCAGTTCTTC. It yields the protein CASSFGISSYNEQFF. V gene TRBV6-5 combines with J gene TRBJ2-1; tentative D call: TRBD2 (5 bases). Germline CDR1 MNHEY, CDR2 SVGAGI. Trimming removed 6 bases at V and 0 bases at J, with 12 bases between. This CDR3 is 15 amino acids long.

This chain links TRBV7-9 with TRBJ1-2, with TRBD1 as a possible D gene (6 bases). This CDR3 is built from 15 residues. Trimming removed 5 bases from V and 4 bases from J, with 17 bases in between. Germline V gene sequence: CDR1 SEHNR, CDR2 FQNEAQ (reference sequence). CDR3 residues: CASSETIQGIYGYTF. The CDR3 bases are TGTGCCAGCAGCGAAACTATACAGGGAATCTATGGCTACACCTTC.

This clone was seen just once. This chain links TRBV28 with TRBJ2-7; maybe TRBD2 (5 bases). The CDR3 is 13 residues long. CDR1 is MDHEN and CDR2 is SYDVKM in the germline V gene. Trimming shortened V by 5 bases and J by 5 bases, and 13 bases separated the two germline ends. The CDR3 here is CASSRISVHEQYF. For the CDR3, the DNA is TGTGCCAGCAGTCGAATTAGCGTCCACGAGCAGTACTTC.

V is TRBV6-6 and J is TRBJ2-7; 8 bases line up with TRBD2. The CDR3 loop spans 12 amino acids. The germline CDR1 and CDR2 sequences are MNHNY and SVGAGI (reference sequence). Germline trimming cut 7 bases from V and 5 bases from J; bases unmatched to any gene: 4. Here the CDR3 DNA reads TGTGCCAGCACCGGGGGGGACCACGAGCAGTACTTC. Protein sequence: CASTGGDHEQYF.

The genes are TRBV19 and TRBJ1-1; D gene uncertain. CDR1 and CDR2 from the germline V gene are LNHDA and SQIVND (reference sequence). Trimming took 11 bases from V and 1 from J, leaving 8 bases between them. CDR3 size: 11 residues. CDR3 amino acids: CAARQNTEAFF. CDR3 nucleotides: TGTGCCGCCCGACAGAACACTGAAGCTTTCTTT.

This chain links TRBV9 with TRBJ2-7; 10 bases map to TRBD1. The CDR3 runs to 14 residues. Per germline, CDR1 SGDLS and CDR2 YYNGEE. The J segment lost 3 bases and the V segment lost 3 bases, leaving 3 bases of the junction unmatched. This chain's CDR3 is CASSDGQGDYEQYF. Written as DNA, the CDR3 is TGTGCCAGCAGCGACGGACAGGGGGACTACGAGCAGTACTTC.

The chain joins TRBV7-3 to TRBJ2-1; TRBD2 agrees at 9 bases. Trimming cost V 5 bases and J 1 base; bases outside gene matches: 6. CDR1 is SGHTA and CDR2 is FQGTGA in the germline V gene. This CDR3 comprises 16 residues. The DNA of the CDR3 is TGTGCCAGCAGCGCCAGACTAGCGGAATCCTACAATGAGCAGTTCTTC. It codes for CASSARLAESYNEQFF.

The chain recombines TRBV19 with TRBJ1-1; D possibly corresponds to TRBD1 (5 bases). With 4 bases removed from V and 1 base from J, the gap between germline ends came to 10 bases. CDR3 length equals 14 residues. Germline CDR1 and CDR2: LNHDA and SQIVND (reference sequence). The DNA of the CDR3 is TGTGCCAGTAGTAGTGTCGGGGGGAACACTGAAGCTTTCTTT. Residues: CASSSVGGNTEAFF.

There are a few counts of this clone. The chain uses TRBV7-8 and TRBJ1-1, with no clear D. From germline, CDR1 is SGHVS and CDR2 FQNEAQ. The CDR3 totals 14 residues. Trimming shortened V by 1 base and J by 0 bases, and 6 bases separated the two germline ends. CDR3 protein: CASSLEQLNTEAFF. The CDR3 nucleotides are TGTGCCAGCAGCTTAGAACAGCTGAACACTGAAGCTTTCTTT.

The V and J genes are TRBV5-1 and TRBJ2-1; D not resolved. Per germline, CDR1 SGHRS and CDR2 YFSETQ. The CDR3 runs 17 residues. The V end lost 0 bases, the J end lost 5 bases, and 18 bases lay between the germline ends. CDR3 protein: CASSLGFVSEFHNEQFF. The CDR3 DNA sequence: TGCGCCAGCAGCTTGGGTTTCGTCTCGGAGTTCCACAATGAGCAGTTCTTC. The variable domain in full, completed from reference TRBV5-1 and TRBJ2-1, reads KAGVTQTPRYLIKTRGQQVTLSCSPISGHRSVSWYQQTPGQGLQFLFEYFSETQRNKGNFPGRFSGRQFSNSRSEMNVSTLELGDSALYLCASSLGFVSEFHNEQFFGPGTRLTVL.

The V and J genes are TRBV19 and TRBJ1-4; no clear D. The better agreement between TRBJ2-2 and the DNA end casts doubt on the J call. The CDR3 loop spans 13 amino acids. Germline lookup yields CDR1 LNHDA and CDR2 SQIVND (reference sequence). CDR3 DNA sequence: TGTGCCAGTAGTATAGATGGCTGGGGGGAGCTGTTTTTT. Encoded protein: CASSIDGWGELFF.

The chain couples TRBV27 to TRBJ2-2; D is perhaps TRBD2 (5 bases). The CDR3 runs 14 residues. Germline CDR1 is MNHEY and CDR2 is SMNVEV (reference sequence). Between the trimmed V and J ends, which lost 7 bases and 4 bases, there was a span of 13 bases. CDR3 DNA: TGTGCCAGCACCGGAGGACTCGCCACCGGGGAGCTGTTTTTT. Its translation: CASTGGLATGELFF.

The chain recombines TRBV9 with TRBJ2-7, with 10 bases matching TRBD1. The CDR3 has 15 residues. Germline lookup yields CDR1 SGDLS and CDR2 YYNGEE. V lost 0 bases to trimming and J lost 2 bases; unmatched junction nucleotides: 2. The CDR3 protein is CASSVGQGAAYEQYF. The DNA of the CDR3 is TGTGCCAGCAGCGTAGGACAGGGGGCTGCCTACGAGCAGTACTTC.

The chain is built from TRBV2 and TRBJ2-5, with 7 bases lining up with TRBD1. The V gene's germline CDR1 is SNHLY and CDR2 FYNNEI. The CDR3 loop spans 13 amino acids. Trimming cost V 4 bases and J 6 bases; bases outside gene matches: 5. The CDR3 sequence: CASSGQGTKTQYF. The CDR3 DNA is TGTGCCAGCAGTGGACAGGGAACGAAGACCCAGTACTTC.

CDR3 residues: CASSRDSYNEQFF. The DNA of the CDR3 is TGCGCCAGCTCCCGGGACAGTTACAATGAGCAGTTCTTC. The J gene is TRBJ2-1, the V gene TRBV10-1; TRBD1 matches 7 bases. V was clipped by 8 bases and J by 4 bases; unmatched bases: 5. Germline V gene sequence: CDR1 WNHNN, CDR2 SYGVQD (reference sequence). CDR3 length: 13 amino acids.

This clone was detected once. This sequence joins TRBV30 and TRBJ1-2; 9 bases line up with TRBD1. V shed 3 bases, J shed 7 bases, and the junction held 6 bases outside the gene matches. The CDR3 sequence is 13 residues long. The germline gives CDR1 GTSNPN, CDR2 SVGIG (reference sequence). CDR3 sequence: CAWSFWDRVGYTF. In DNA form, the CDR3 reads TGTGCCTGGAGCTTTTGGGACAGGGTTGGCTACACCTTC.

This rearrangement joins TRBV7-2 to TRBJ2-7; D gene uncertain. Trimming removed 5 bases from V and 3 bases from J, with 5 bases in between. There are 11 residues in the CDR3. CDR1 is SGHTA, CDR2 FQGNSA, per germline. CDR3 DNA: TGTGCCAGCAGCCACTACTACGAGCAGTACTTC. It specifies CASSHYYEQYF.